This TCR beta chain was retrieved from a study of control samples from healthy donors and cancer patients. Germline CDR1 reads SNHLY; CDR2 reads FYNNEI. CDR3 length equals 13 residues. The V and J ends lost 6 bases and 5 bases respectively, with 13 bases between them. Some clones are missing from TCRdb's copy, which holds only in-frame ones; the method was immunoSEQ multiplex PCR. The sample yields roughly 45,000 clones, around nine tenths seen once. This rearrangement joins TRBV2 to TRBJ1-2; D might be TRBD1 (6 bases). Sequencing used PBMCs. The receptor was isolated from a man between 25 and 39 years old with colorectal cancer. The CDR3 sequence: CASSAGQTYGYTF. The CDR3 nucleotides read TGTGCCAGCAGCGCTGGACAGACGTATGGCTACACCTTC. Full variable domain (remainder filled in from reference TRBV2 and TRBJ1-2): EPEVTQTPSHQVTQMGQEVILRCVPISNHLYFYWYRQILGQKVEFLVSFYNNEISEKSEIFDDQFSVERPDGSNFTLKIRSTKLEDSAMYFCASSAGQTYGYTFGSGTRLTVV.